A single T cell receptor (beta chain) is shown here with its context. Using unique molecular identifiers, the investigators prepared the TCRbeta library. One entry per CDR3 protein, called by TCRdb with MiXCR from the PCR reads. Of just under 550,000 distinct CDR3 sequences detected, 18% appear once; the ten largest clones hold 3.3%. The sample is drawn from a study of T-cell reconstitution after alpha-beta-depleted transplantation in children. The CDR3 has 13 amino acids. With 8 bases removed from V and 1 base from J, the gap between germline ends came to 8 bases. Germline values: CDR1 SGHAT, CDR2 FQNNGV.

Specimen: PBMCs from the stem cell graft donor, collected from the stem cell graft. This TCR was recovered from a human donor who donated a stem cell graft to a child with acute lymphoblastic leukemia. V and J are TRBV11-2 and TRBJ2-2, with unresolved D. The CDR3 loop reads CASGSMNTGELFF. The CDR3, as DNA: TGTGCCAGCGGGTCGATGAACACCGGGGAGCTGTTTTTT.